The 2 T cell receptor beta chains below all came from one sample that was sequenced in a study of Ad26.COV2.S vaccination and SARS-CoV-2 variants. Produced via immunoSEQ multiplex PCR; TCRdb's table is partial and in-frame only. The data contain around 450,000 clones, 90% of them singletons. Treatment indicated: 19 received Ad26.COV2.S at low or high dose, single or two shots; 5 received placebo; per-sample allocation not given. On day 63 after the first injection, vaccine and placebo recipients gave samples. Sequences were derived from peripheral blood, sampled in a trial of Ad26.COV2.S vaccine versus placebo. The receptors derive from a person between 18 and 65 years old who received the Ad26.COV2.S COVID-19 vaccine or a placebo.

This sequence joins TRBV18 and TRBJ2-1, with TRBD1 matching 8 bases. Germline CDR1 is KGHSH and CDR2 is LQKENI. Trimming took 3 bases from V and 6 from J; bases not matched to a gene: 7. The CDR3 is made up of 15 amino acids. CDR3 in DNA: TGTGCCAGCTCACCGACAGGGGCCGGGGGCAATGAGCAGTTCTTC. Translating it yields CASSPTGAGGNEQFF.

The DNA of the CDR3 is TGTGCCAGCACCGGTGGCGGCGCAGATACGCAGTATTTT. Its translation is CASTGGGADTQYF. The chain couples TRBV6-6 to TRBJ2-3; D unclear. Trimming left V 7 bases short and J 4 bases short, with 12 bases between. This CDR3 is 13 amino acids long. The germline gives CDR1 MNHNY, CDR2 SVGAGI (reference sequence).